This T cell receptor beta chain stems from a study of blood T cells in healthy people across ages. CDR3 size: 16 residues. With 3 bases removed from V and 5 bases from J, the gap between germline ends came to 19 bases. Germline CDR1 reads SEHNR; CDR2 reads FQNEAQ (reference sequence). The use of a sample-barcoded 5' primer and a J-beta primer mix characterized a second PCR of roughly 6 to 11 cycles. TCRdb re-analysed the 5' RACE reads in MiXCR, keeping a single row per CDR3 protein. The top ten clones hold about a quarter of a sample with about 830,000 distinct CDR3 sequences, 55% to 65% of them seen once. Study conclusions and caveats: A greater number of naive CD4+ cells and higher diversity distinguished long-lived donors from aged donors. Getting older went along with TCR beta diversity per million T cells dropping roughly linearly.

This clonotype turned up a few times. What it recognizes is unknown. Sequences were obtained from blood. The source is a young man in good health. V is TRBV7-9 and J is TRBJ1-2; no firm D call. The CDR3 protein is CASSFMEAGRRYGYTF. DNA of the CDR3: TGTGCCAGCAGCTTTATGGAGGCAGGCCGGCGGTATGGCTACACCTTC. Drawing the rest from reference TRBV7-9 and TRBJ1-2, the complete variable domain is DTGVSQNPRHKITKRGQNVTFRCDPISEHNRLYWYRQTLGQGPEFLTYFQNEAQLEKSRLLSDRFSAERPKGSFSTLEIQRTEQGDSAMYLCASSFMEAGRRYGYTFGSGTRLTVV.